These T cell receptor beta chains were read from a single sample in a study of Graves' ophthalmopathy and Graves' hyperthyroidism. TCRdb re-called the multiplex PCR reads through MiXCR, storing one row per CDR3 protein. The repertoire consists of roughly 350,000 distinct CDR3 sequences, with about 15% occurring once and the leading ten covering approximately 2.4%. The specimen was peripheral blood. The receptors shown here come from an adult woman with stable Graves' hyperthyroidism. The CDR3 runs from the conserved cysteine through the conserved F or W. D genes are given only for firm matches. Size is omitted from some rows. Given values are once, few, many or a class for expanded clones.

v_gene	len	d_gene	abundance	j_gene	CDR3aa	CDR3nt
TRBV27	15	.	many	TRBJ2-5	CASSLSGRGWETQYF	TGTGCCAGCAGTTTATCTGGCAGGGGTTGGGAGACCCAGTACTTC
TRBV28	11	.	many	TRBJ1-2	CASSQAGSYTF	TGTGCCAGCAGCCAAGCGGGGAGCTACACCTTC
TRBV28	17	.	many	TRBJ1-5	CASSRNWGGRINQPQHF	TGTGCCAGCAGCAGGAATTGGGGGGGAAGAATCAATCAGCCCCAGCATTTT
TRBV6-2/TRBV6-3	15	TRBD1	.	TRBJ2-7	CASSSSGTGEYEQYF	TGTGCCAGCAGTAGCTCCGGGACAGGGGAGTACGAGCAGTACTTC
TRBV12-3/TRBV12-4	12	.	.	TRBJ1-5	CASSFQVQPQHF	TGTGCCAGCAGTTTCCAGGTTCAGCCCCAGCATTTT
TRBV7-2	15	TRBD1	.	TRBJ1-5	CASSRTGSGNQPQHF	TGTGCCAGCAGCCGGACAGGGTCTGGCAATCAGCCCCAGCATTTT
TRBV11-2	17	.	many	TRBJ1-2	CASSLDRAKVRVDGYTF	TGTGCCAGCAGCTTAGATCGGGCCAAGGTCAGGGTGGATGGCTACACCTTC
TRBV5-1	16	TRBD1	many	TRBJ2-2	CASSPGTGVHTGELFF	TGCGCCAGCAGCCCCGGGACAGGGGTTCACACCGGGGAGCTGTTTTTT
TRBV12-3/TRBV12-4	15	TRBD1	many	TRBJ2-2	CASSFPAGGYGELFF	TGTGCCAGCAGTTTTCCGGCAGGGGGCTATGGGGAGCTGTTTTTT
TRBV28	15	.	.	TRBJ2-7	CASSPLGGGGNEQYF	TGTGCCAGCAGCCCCCTAGGGGGGGGCGGCAACGAGCAGTACTTC
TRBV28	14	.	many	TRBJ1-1	CASSDNWGITEAFF	TGTGCCAGCAGTGACAATTGGGGGATCACTGAAGCTTTCTTT
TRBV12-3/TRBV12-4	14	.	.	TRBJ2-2	CASSLFDSTGELFF	TGTGCCAGCAGTTTATTCGACAGCACCGGGGAGCTGTTTTTT
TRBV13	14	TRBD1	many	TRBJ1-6	CASSWTGDNSPLHF	TGTGCCAGCAGCTGGACAGGGGATAATTCACCCCTCCACTTT
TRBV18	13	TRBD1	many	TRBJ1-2	CASSPGQGKGYTF	TGTGCCAGCTCTCCGGGACAGGGGAAGGGCTACACCTTC
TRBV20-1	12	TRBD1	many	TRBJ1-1	CSARDRGREAFF	TGCAGTGCTAGAGACAGGGGGAGGGAAGCTTTCTTT
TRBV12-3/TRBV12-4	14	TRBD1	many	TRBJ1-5	CASSFRTGMQPQHF	TGTGCCAGCAGTTTTAGGACAGGTATGCAGCCCCAGCATTTT
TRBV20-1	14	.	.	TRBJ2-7	CSASQYTGSGEQYF	TGCAGTGCTAGCCAGTACACAGGGTCCGGCGAGCAGTACTTC
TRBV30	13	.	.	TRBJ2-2	CAWSKRRGGELFF	TGTGCCTGGAGTAAGAGGAGGGGCGGGGAGCTGTTTTTT
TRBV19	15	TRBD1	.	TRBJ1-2	CASRITGGSGRGYTF	TGTGCCAGTCGTATAACAGGGGGCTCCGGTCGTGGCTACACCTTC
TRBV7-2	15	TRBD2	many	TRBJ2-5	CASIKAGGPVETQYF	TGTGCCAGCATAAAAGCGGGAGGGCCGGTGGAGACCCAGTACTTC
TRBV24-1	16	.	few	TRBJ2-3	CATRGSQGRNTDTQYF	TGTGCCACCAGGGGTAGCCAAGGAAGGAACACAGATACGCAGTATTTT
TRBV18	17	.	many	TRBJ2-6	CASSDDGRGSGANVLTF	TGTGCCAGCTCAGATGACGGCAGGGGCTCTGGGGCCAACGTCCTGACTTTC
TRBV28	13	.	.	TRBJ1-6	CASRQDLDSPLHF	TGTGCCAGCAGACAGGATTTAGATTCACCCCTCCACTTT
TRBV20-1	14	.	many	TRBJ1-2	CSARDPRQESGYTF	TGCAGTGCTAGAGATCCCCGACAGGAATCTGGCTACACCTTC
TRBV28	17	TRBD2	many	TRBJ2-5	CASSLSPQREYEETQYF	TGTGCCAGCAGTCTCTCGCCTCAGCGGGAGTACGAAGAGACCCAGTACTTC
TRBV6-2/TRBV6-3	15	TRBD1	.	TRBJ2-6	CASRPGQGGINVLTF	TGTGCCAGCAGACCGGGACAGGGGGGGATCAACGTCCTGACTTTC
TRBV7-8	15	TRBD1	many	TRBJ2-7	CASSPQRQGAKEQYF	TGTGCCAGCAGCCCCCAGCGGCAGGGGGCGAAGGAGCAGTACTTC
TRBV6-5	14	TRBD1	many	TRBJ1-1	CASSWDRGRGEAFF	TGTGCCAGCAGTTGGGACAGGGGGCGCGGGGAAGCTTTCTTT
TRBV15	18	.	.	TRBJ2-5	CATSRDGGAGRVQETQYF	TGTGCCACCAGCAGAGATGGAGGGGCCGGACGCGTACAAGAGACCCAGTACTTC
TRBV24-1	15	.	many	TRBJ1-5	CATSNRSHSNQPQHF	TGTGCCACCAGTAATAGGTCGCATAGCAATCAGCCCCAGCATTTT
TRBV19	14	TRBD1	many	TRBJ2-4	CASSIATGRDIQYF	TGTGCCAGTAGTATAGCGACAGGGAGAGACATTCAGTACTTC
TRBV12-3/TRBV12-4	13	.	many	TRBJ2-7	CASSFGWGIEQYF	TGTGCCAGCAGTTTTGGATGGGGGATCGAGCAGTACTTC
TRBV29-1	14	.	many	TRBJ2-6	CSVDESSGANVLTF	TGCAGCGTTGATGAGAGCTCTGGGGCCAACGTCCTGACTTTC
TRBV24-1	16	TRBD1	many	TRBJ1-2	CATSGAAVQGGYGYTF	TGTGCCACCAGTGGCGCCGCCGTACAGGGGGGTTATGGCTACACCTTC
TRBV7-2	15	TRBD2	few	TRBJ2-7	CASSLGGTSSYEQYF	TGTGCCAGCAGCTTAGGGGGGACTAGCTCCTACGAGCAGTACTTC
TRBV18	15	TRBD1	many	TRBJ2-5	CASSQDRGAGETQYF	TGTGCCAGCTCTCAAGACAGGGGCGCCGGAGAGACCCAGTACTTC
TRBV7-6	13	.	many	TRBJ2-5	CASSRTEGQTQYF	TGTGCCAGCAGCCGGACAGAAGGGCAGACCCAGTACTTC
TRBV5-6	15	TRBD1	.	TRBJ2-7	CASSARTGGTYEQYF	TGTGCCAGCAGCGCTCGGACAGGGGGCACCTACGAGCAGTACTTC
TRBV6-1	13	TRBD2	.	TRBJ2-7	CASSKGLGVAQYF	TGTGCCAGCAGTAAGGGACTAGGCGTGGCGCAGTACTTC
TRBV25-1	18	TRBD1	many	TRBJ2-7	CASSEPGQGPSPSYEQYF	TGTGCCAGCAGTGAACCTGGACAGGGGCCTTCTCCCTCCTACGAGCAGTACTTC
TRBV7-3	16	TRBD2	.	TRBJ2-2	CASSAGTSGRGGELFF	TGTGCCAGCAGCGCCGGGACTAGCGGGAGAGGAGGGGAGCTGTTTTTT
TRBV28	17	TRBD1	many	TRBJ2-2	CASSSGTGDATDGELFF	TGTGCCAGCAGTTCCGGGACAGGGGACGCAACTGACGGGGAGCTGTTTTTT
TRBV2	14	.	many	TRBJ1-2	CASSESASPYGYTF	TGTGCCAGCAGTGAATCGGCCTCCCCTTATGGCTACACCTTC
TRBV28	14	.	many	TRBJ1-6	CASSLFGGNSPLHF	TGTGCCAGCAGTTTATTCGGGGGTAATTCACCCCTCCACTTT
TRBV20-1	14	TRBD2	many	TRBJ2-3	CSAAGTSGTDTQYF	TGCAGTGCTGCCGGGACTAGCGGCACAGATACGCAGTATTTT
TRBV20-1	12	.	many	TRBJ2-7	CSASRHSYEQYF	TGCAGTGCTAGTAGGCATTCCTACGAGCAGTACTTC
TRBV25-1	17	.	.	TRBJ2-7	CASSDPTGANPFHEQYF	TGTGCCAGCAGTGACCCCACGGGGGCTAACCCCTTCCACGAGCAGTACTTC
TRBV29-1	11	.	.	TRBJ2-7	CSVESFTEQYF	TGCAGCGTTGAATCTTTTACCGAGCAGTACTTC
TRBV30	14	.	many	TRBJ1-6	CAWSNGGDNSPLHF	TGTGCCTGGAGCAATGGGGGTGATAATTCACCCCTCCACTTT
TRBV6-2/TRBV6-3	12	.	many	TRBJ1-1	CASSYDVSEAFF	TGTGCCAGCAGTTACGATGTATCTGAAGCTTTCTTT
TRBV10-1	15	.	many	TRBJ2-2	CAGSSGDKNTGELFF	TGCGCCGGATCGTCGGGAGACAAGAACACCGGGGAGCTGTTTTTT
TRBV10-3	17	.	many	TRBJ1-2	CAIRFGGVEIDNYGYTF	TGTGCCATCAGATTTGGGGGGGTTGAAATTGATAACTATGGCTACACCTTC
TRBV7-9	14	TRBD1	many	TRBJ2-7	CASGEGQGADEQYF	TGTGCCAGCGGAGAGGGACAGGGGGCCGACGAGCAGTACTTC
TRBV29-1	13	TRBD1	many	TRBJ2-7	CSAMGQGSYEQYF	TGCAGCGCGATGGGACAGGGGAGCTACGAGCAGTACTTC